This T cell receptor (beta chain) originates from a study of cytomegalovirus exposure and HLA in healthy donors (dated by TCRdb to the late 2010s). General notes on the study: An earlier analysis of approximately 550 of the donors reported about 250 Gb of sequence data and approximately 110 million unique TCR beta sequences from about 179 million T cells. Every repertoire in the discovery cohort had been generated on one and the same sequencing platform. Both class I and class II loci were covered by HLA typing, at four-digit resolution. The study aimed to test whether cataloging public T cell receptors could reveal signatures of past pathogen exposure. To study patterns of TCR occurrence, a later analysis re-analyzed previously published TCR beta repertoires from around 660 donors and added high-resolution HLA genotyping. On average, roughly 250,000 unique TCR beta nucleotide sequences were sequenced per donor among 398 genotyped donors of the cohort, with roughly 19% of those sequences being non-productive. Rather than using new phenotypic data, the later analysis identified candidate immune exposures from TCR beta sequences and from how often those sequences occurred across donors. Along with the roughly 700-subject first cohort, a separate validation cohort of about 110 different subjects was used. Around 300 gigabases of sequencing data and approximately 85 million unique TCR sequences were included in an early release covering roughly 600 HLA-typed donors. Of the roughly 400 genotyped donors, 65% to 90% were placed in the genetic ancestry cluster associated with self-reported Caucasian donors. To decide whether each TCR beta V gene segment behaved as functional or pseudogenic, an earlier analysis of fewer than 750 of the donors relied on high-throughput TCR beta sequencing. Genome-wide SNP genotypes for about three fifths of the roughly 670 donors were used in a later genetic analysis, which treated that subset as a discovery cohort. High-throughput TCR immunosequencing, statistical association of individual TCRs with disease status, and machine learning were combined to predict cytomegalovirus infection status. A few DR-DQ haplotypes were treated as single units for association and clustering because of strong linkage in the cohort. Typing coverage varied by locus: roughly 629-640 donors for A, B, C, DRB1 and DQB1; roughly 510 for DQA1; about 590 for DPA1; some 470 for DPB1. The T cell repertoires of around 670 subjects were profiled by immunosequencing and related to cytomegalovirus serostatus. Donor age, sex, ethnicity and CMV serostatus were compiled together with the repertoire data.

Libraries were constructed by the immunoSEQ multiplex PCR assay. A mixture of 60 forward primers for TCR Vbeta segments and 13 reverse primers for TCR Jbeta segments was used in the multiplex PCR. Amplification of the CDR3 region of rearranged TCR beta genes was performed with a multiplex PCR assay on genomic DNA. On the Illumina HiSeq System, the amplified TCR beta libraries were sequenced as 87-base-pair reads. Turning to the authors' computational methods: A later analysis counted about 80 million unique TCR beta chains across the 690 or so repertoires, and some 11 million of these chains were shared by at least two donors. Raw reads were error-corrected and collapsed into unique sequences with a nearest-neighbor algorithm that merged closely related sequences to remove PCR and sequencing errors. To assign V, D and J gene segments, CDR3 sequences were aligned to IMGT reference sequences. Each retained sequence needed at least a six-nucleotide match to both a V gene segment and a J gene segment. Rearrangements were called productive when the CDR3 lacked stop codons and stayed in frame with V and J; all others were non-productive. Following IMGT convention, CDR3 was defined as the stretch from the second conserved V-encoded cysteine up to the conserved J-encoded phenylalanine. Sequences without an unambiguous match to a single V gene segment were excluded from the earlier analysis of a few hundred of the donors. In an earlier analysis of some 590 of the donors, a V segment was called functional when productive rearrangements were above 56.7%, and segregating when the standard deviation between donors exceeded 5%. A statistical classification framework was developed to diagnose cytomegalovirus status using the catalog of TCR beta chain sequences. V and J gene assignment, in a later analysis, came from comparing TCR nucleotide sequences with IMGT/GENE-DB human TR gene sequences. A later analysis assigned CDR3 sequences and most-parsimonious VDJ recombination scenarios with the TCRdist pipeline. A later analysis defined each TCR beta chain by its CDR3 amino acid sequence plus V-gene family, and excluded reads lacking a unique V-gene family. In a later analysis, around 600 highly shared, low-generation-probability nucleotide sequences were removed to address suspected cross-contamination and a sequencing artifact. For each public chain, a later analysis derived a clonal expansion index from normalized ranks of inferred template counts within each repertoire. Generation probabilities in a later analysis came from a VDJ recombination model fitted to out-of-frame rearrangements, and those results were checked against IGoR. A later analysis scored TCR-TCR, TCR-HLA and TCR-CMV co-occurrence with hypergeometric tests, applying a repertoire-size bias correction to TCR pairs. To estimate false discovery rates, a later analysis permuted the HLA or CMV assignments 20 times. In a later analysis, co-occurring TCRs were grouped with DBSCAN, and TCRdist sequence similarity was added when clustering was performed within HLA-allele-positive subsets. Repertoires with fewer than 30,000 or more than 120,000 public chains, plus five repertoires with anomalous nucleotide sharing, were excluded from co-occurrence clustering. TCRdb re-hosts the immuneACCESS table, in-frame sequences only. Its copies lack some clones; in the studies checked, an unresolved V gene accounts for under half of them, and the cause for the rest is not known. Clonal size and the V and J genes are those of that table, whereas D and trimming came from the DNA. This sample gives fewer than 180,000 clones in total; 55% to 70% of them show up just once. The ten largest clonotypes hold 7% to 8.5% of the sample.

Turning to this clone: What antigen it recognizes has not been identified. No qualities accompany the bases; no much larger clone lies one base away.

The cohort consisted of hundreds of healthy bone marrow donors. At the time of sampling, every cohort member was nominally healthy, though immune exposures that went unrecorded were likely present. The donor tested CMV seropositive, placing the donor among the roughly 270 seropositive members of the cohort. A peripheral blood sample was collected from each donor, and TCR beta sequencing was performed on peripheral blood mononuclear cells. The Qiagen DNeasy Blood Extraction Kit was used to extract genomic DNA from the blood cell samples. General findings and caveats noted by the study authors: According to a later genetic analysis, donors in an Asian-associated ancestry cluster had fewer N-insertions in productive TCRs than the approximately 670-donor mean. A later genetic analysis associated a missense DCLRE1C variant with V-gene and J-gene trimming of TCR beta chains, and an independent cohort replicated the association. The cohort was sequenced for TCR beta chains only, and without alpha or paired-chain data the features that could be detected were limited. The classifier was reported to diagnose cytomegalovirus status with high specificity and sensitivity in both the original and validation cohorts. According to a later analysis, most CMV-associated TCR beta chains appeared to be HLA-restricted, and the HLA associations seemed to be driven largely by CMV exposure. Linkage disequilibrium might explain the correlated functional status among segregating V segments, but an unknown experimental factor could not be ruled out. The authors suggested that the approach could potentially be generalized to other disease states and immunological phenotypes. A group of highly shared sequence variants was considered likely to be a technical artifact of the sequencing pipeline. Because some donors lacked HLA typing at each locus, the association tests relied only on the typed subset. In vitro tests confirmed that a few of the cytomegalovirus-associated TCR beta chains recognize cytomegalovirus antigens. According to a later analysis, TCR association rates differed among HLA loci, with DRB1 alleles showing the most associated TCRs and HLA-C alleles showing the fewest. In a later analysis, HLA-associated TCR beta chains showed more clonal expansion and lower generation probabilities than non-associated chains that were equally common. Because the 87-base-pair reads could not distinguish some IMGT-functional V segments, including TRBV6-2 and TRBV6-3, those segments were excluded. A further reported finding was that TCR beta sequences accurately predicted the HLA-A and HLA-B alleles for most subjects in the first cohort. In an earlier analysis of approximately 590 of the donors, most TCR beta V segments appeared in productive rearrangements about 87% or about 30% of the time, broadly matching IMGT annotations. Sequencing depth was assumed to be roughly uniform across donors in the presence/absence analyses, though that assumption may not hold. In the study, 150 to 200 TCR beta chains were listed as associated with cytomegalovirus. In a later analysis, some 18,000 TCR beta sequences were associated with specific HLA alleles at a false discovery rate of 0.05. Because counts were too low, about 15 rarely observed V segments, including chromosome 9 orphons, were left out of the earlier analysis of a few hundred of the donors. Several of the top co-occurrence clusters appeared to be linked to parvovirus B19, influenza, CMV and Epstein-Barr virus, according to a later analysis. Assigning TCR associations to individual alleles was difficult when HLA alleles, especially DR and DQ, strongly co-occurred. While some public TCRs were present in many individuals, most TCR sequences turned up only very rarely across donors. CMV serostatus was the only immune exposure information available for the cohort.

The CDR3 numbers 12 residues from cysteine through phenylalanine. Only the CDR3 portion is preserved as DNA: 36 bases, with reading frame beginning at the first base. The germline V gene encodes CDR1 SNHLY and CDR2 FYNNEI. The trim is 9 bases for V and 1 base for J, with a gap of 10 bases between the germline ends. The TCR was taken from a woman aged 55-69 years in good health and CMV-seropositive. The chain links TRBV2 with TRBJ2-7; the D gene is perhaps TRBD2, from 6 matching bases. Specimen: PBMCs. The DNA sequence is as follows: TGTGCCAGTAGGGACTGGTCCTACGAGCAGTACTTC. Its amino acids are CASRDWSYEQYF.